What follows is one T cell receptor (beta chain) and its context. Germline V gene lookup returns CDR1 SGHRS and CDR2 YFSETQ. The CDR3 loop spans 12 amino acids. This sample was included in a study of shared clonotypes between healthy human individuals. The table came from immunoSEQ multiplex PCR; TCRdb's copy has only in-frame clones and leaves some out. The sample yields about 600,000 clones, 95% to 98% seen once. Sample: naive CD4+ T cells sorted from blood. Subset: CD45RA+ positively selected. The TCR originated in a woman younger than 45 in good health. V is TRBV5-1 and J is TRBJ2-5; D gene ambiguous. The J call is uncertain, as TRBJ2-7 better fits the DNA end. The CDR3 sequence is CASSSDIYEQYF. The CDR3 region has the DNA TGCGCCAGCAGCTCCGACATTTACGAGCAGTACTTC.